This T cell receptor beta chain was obtained from a study of CD8+ T cells in alopecia areata. As for the study in general: After 6 to 18 months of tofacitinib, follow-up continued 6 months off drug.

Notes on the study in general: Scalp clonality, along with expanded CD8+ clones among the top 100, was significantly decreased by tofacitinib.

With 5 bases clipped from V and 3 bases from J, the junction kept 1 base outside the gene matches. CDR3 length: 12 residues. Per the germline V gene, CDR1 is SGHVS and CDR2 is FQNEAQ. This sample's treatment: oral pan-JAK inhibitor, 5-10 mg twice daily. Peripheral blood and lesional scalp punch biopsies were taken from alopecia areata patients. As the sequencing template, cDNA was produced by extracting RNA and reverse transcribing it. The assay was immunoSEQ multiplex PCR, and TCRdb's table has in-frame clones only and misses some. The table shows some 170,000 clones, with roughly 58% occurring only once. Only a few counts were recorded for this clone. Its antigen remains unidentified.

The sample consisted of CD4+ T cells sorted from blood, taken between weeks 55 and 70, from a patient treated with tofacitinib. The TCR was taken from a human donor with alopecia areata. The chain couples TRBV7-8 to TRBJ2-7; 7 bases line up with TRBD2. CDR3 in amino acids: CASSPGGYEQYF. CDR3 DNA: TGTGCCAGCAGCCCGGGGGGCTACGAGCAGTACTTC.